Described below is a single TCR beta chain sequence and its context. Profiling relied on immunoSEQ multiplex PCR, and the TCRdb table lists in-frame clones only, not all of them. This sample has fewer than 100,000 clones, with over 70% found just once. This record comes from a study of OX40 agonist ivuxolimab in advanced cancers. V lost 2 bases and J 1 base, leaving 12 bases between the germline ends. Per germline, CDR1 SGHRS and CDR2 YFSETQ. The CDR3 sequence is 15 residues long. This chain uses TRBV5-1 with TRBJ1-1; D is unresolved. This clonotype was sampled from an adult with an advanced solid tumor such as melanoma, head and neck, liver or kidney cancer. Sequenced here: CD4+ or CD8+ T cells sorted from blood, sampled in a trial of the OX40 agonist ivuxolimab. CDR3 in amino acids: CASSLIKAGNTEAFF. The CDR3 bases are TGCGCCAGCAGCTTAATAAAGGCAGGGAACACTGAAGCTTTCTTT.